This T cell receptor (beta chain) emerged from a study of identical twins. This clonotype was counted between two and nine times. Its antigen is unknown. TCRdb used MiXCR to reprocess the 5' RACE reads, holding one entry per CDR3 protein. The data hold about 490,000 distinct CDR3 sequences, with roughly 15% observed a single time. CDR3 length equals 16 residues. Trimming removed 4 bases from V and 12 bases from J; junction bases left unmatched: 14. In germline, CDR1 is SGHDT, CDR2 YYEEEE. Broader study findings: Models predicted less out-of-frame TCR alpha sharing in monozygotic twins than was found.

These data were likewise used in another study, on yellow fever vaccine responses in identical twins.

The chain joins TRBV5-6 to TRBJ2-1; 12 bases align to TRBD1. What was sequenced was CD4+ T cells sorted from blood. The sequence came from a young woman in good health. The CDR3 DNA is TGTGCCAGCAGCAACAAGCCGGGACAGGGGGCGTTTGGGCAGTTCTTC. It is translated as CASSNKPGQGAFGQFF.